The T cell receptor (beta chain) described here comes from a study of blood T cell repertoires in COVID-19. Study as a whole: There were acute and convalescent COVID-19 samples, and they came from the United States, Italy and Spain. T cells, B-cell-depleted T cells, or PBMCs provided the cDNA or gDNA that served as material.

The germline V gene has CDR1 SGHAT and CDR2 FQDESV (reference sequence). The CDR3 runs to 15 residues. After removal of 5 bases from V and 8 bases from J, the junction contained 11 bases not matched to a gene. Authors' analysis steps: Amplification with reference gene primers provided the estimates of nucleated cell counts. Produced via immunoSEQ multiplex PCR; TCRdb's table is partial and in-frame only. That table is the source of V, J and clone size, and D and trimming were worked out from the DNA. This sample has approximately 40,000 clones, with about four fifths found just once. The receptor was derived from a woman aged 60-75 years with acute or convalescent COVID-19. The sample taken for sequencing was peripheral blood. The gene calls are TRBV11-1 and TRBJ2-1, with TRBD2 matching over 8 bases. The CDR3 protein is CASSRGGARVDEQFF. The CDR3 DNA reads as TGTGCCAGCAGCCGGGGGGGGGCCCGTGTAGATGAGCAGTTCTTC. Supplemented by reference TRBV11-1 and TRBJ2-1, the full variable domain reads EAEVAQSPRYKITEKSQAVAFWCDPISGHATLYWYRQILGQGPELLVQFQDESVVDDSQLPKDRFSAERLKGVDSTLKIQPAELGDSAMYLCASSRGGARVDEQFFGPGTRLTVL.